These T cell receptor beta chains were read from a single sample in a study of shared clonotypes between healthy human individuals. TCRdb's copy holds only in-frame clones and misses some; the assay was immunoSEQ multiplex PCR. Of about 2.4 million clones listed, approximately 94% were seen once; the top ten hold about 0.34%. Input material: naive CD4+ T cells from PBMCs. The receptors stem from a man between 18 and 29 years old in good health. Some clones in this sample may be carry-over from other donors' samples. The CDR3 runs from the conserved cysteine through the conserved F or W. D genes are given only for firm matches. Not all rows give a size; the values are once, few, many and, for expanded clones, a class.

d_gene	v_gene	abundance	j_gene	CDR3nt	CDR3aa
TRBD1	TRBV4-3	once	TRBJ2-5	TGCGCCAGCAGCCAAGATGGCAGGGGGTGGGAGACCCAGTACTTC	CASSQDGRGWETQYF
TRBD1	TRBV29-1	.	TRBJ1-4	TGCAGCGTCCCAGGTTCCGGGACAGGGGTGGAAAAACTGTTTTTT	CSVPGSGTGVEKLFF
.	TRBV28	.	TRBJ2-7	TGTGCCAGCAGTTTATCGGGGCAGGCGGCCTACGAGCAGTACTTC	CASSLSGQAAYEQYF
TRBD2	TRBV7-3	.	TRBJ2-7	TGTGCCAGCAGCTTACTCGGGAGGGACGAGCAGTACTTC	CASSLLGRDEQYF
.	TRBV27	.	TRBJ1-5	TGTGCCAGCAGTTTAGGAGGGTTCAATCAGCCCCAGCATTTT	CASSLGGFNQPQHF
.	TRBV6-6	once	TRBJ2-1	TGTGCCAGCAGCCAATCATGGACGGCCAAGCAGTTCTTC	CASSQSWTAKQFF
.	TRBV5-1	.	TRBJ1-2	TGCGCCAGCCGAGGCTCCGTTAACTATGGCTACACCTTC	CASRGSVNYGYTF
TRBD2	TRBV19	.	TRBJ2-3	TGTGCCAGTAGGATAAGCGGGAGTGGTTTAGATACGCAGTATTTT	CASRISGSGLDTQYF
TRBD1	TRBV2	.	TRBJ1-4	TGTGCCAGCAGGACAGGGCTCACTAATGAAAAACTGTTTTTT	CASRTGLTNEKLFF
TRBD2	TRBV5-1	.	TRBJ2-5	TGCGCCAGCAGCTTGGGGCTAGCGGGAGGAGAGACCCAGTACTTC	CASSLGLAGGETQYF
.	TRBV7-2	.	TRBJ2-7	TGTGCCAGCAGCTTAGACTCCGCCAGGGACTACGAGCAGTACTTC	CASSLDSARDYEQYF
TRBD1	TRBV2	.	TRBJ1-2	TGTGCCAGCATCCGGGACAGGGGGAGGACCTATGGCTACACCTTC	CASIRDRGRTYGYTF
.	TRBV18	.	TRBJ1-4	TGTGCCAGCTCCCCCTACTTAAATGAAAAACTGTTTTTT	CASSPYLNEKLFF
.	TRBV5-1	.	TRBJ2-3	TGCGCCAGTCGACAGGAACCGTTCACAGATACGCAGTATTTT	CASRQEPFTDTQYF
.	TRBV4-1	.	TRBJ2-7	TGCGCCAGCAGCCAAGATAACACGGGAGTCGCCGAGCAGTACTTC	CASSQDNTGVAEQYF
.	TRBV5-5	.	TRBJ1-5	TGTGCCAGCAGCCCCCAGGTGGGTTATAGCAATCAGCCCCAGCATTTT	CASSPQVGYSNQPQHF
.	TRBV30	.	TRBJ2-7	TGTGCCTGGACCCGGGTAGCAGGGGCCTACGAGCAGTACTTC	CAWTRVAGAYEQYF
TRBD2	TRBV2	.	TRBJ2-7	TGTGCCAGCAGTGCATGGACTAGCGGGAGGCACCGGGTCTACGAGCAGTACTTC	CASSAWTSGRHRVYEQYF